This TCR beta chain was identified during a study of neurological immune-mediated disorders (dated by TCRdb to about 2019). Notes on the research overall: Of the roughly 34 multiple sclerosis patients, some 30 had relapsing-remitting MS and 3 had secondary progressive MS. The roughly 99 TCR-beta libraries covered PBMC samples along with longitudinal samples, technical triplicates, and paired sorted CD4+ and CD8+ T-cell subsets. The cohort comprised about 70 subjects: roughly 14 HAM/TSP patients, approximately 34 multiple sclerosis patients and 20 healthy controls. Peripheral blood TCR-beta repertoires from HTLV-I-associated myelopathy (HAM/TSP) patients, multiple sclerosis patients and healthy controls were compared by UMI-based sequencing. Study-wide findings and limitations: In a phylogenetic analysis, the repertoires of 18 out of 34 MS patients fell into a single cluster of related CDR3 sequences, pointing to a possible signature at the repertoire level. Expanded clones from different subjects shared no identical CDR3 amino acid sequences, which suggests that TCR-beta repertoires were private in all groups. The highest TCR clonal expansion was observed in HAM/TSP patients, whereas the lowest was observed in MS patients, even when compared with healthy controls. No association of the MS cluster with clinical or MRI features was observed, and the need for larger cohorts was stated by the authors.

cDNA synthesis used template-switch 5'RACE with a primer carrying a 10-nucleotide random unique molecular identifier tagging each TCR transcript. Over 170 million TCR-beta sequences, covering 15-18 subjects, were produced in each sequencing run. The RNeasy kit was used for extraction of total RNA. The KAPA Real-time Library Amplification kit was used to amplify TCR-beta VDJ regions with primers targeting the TCR constant region and the 5'RACE anchor. A first PCR added sample indexes and Illumina adaptors, after which a second PCR increased the library yield. The roughly 650 bp TCR product was size-selected on a 2% E-gel SizeSelection system after Ampure bead purification. Before pooling, library quality was checked on a Bioanalyzer, concentration was measured with Qubit, and libraries were quantified with the Kapa Library Quantification kit. Libraries were sequenced paired-end 2 x 150 bp on an Illumina HiSeq 2500. To increase sequence diversity, about 25-31% phiX was spiked into each library pool. Turning to the authors' computational methods: Quality-filtered reads were processed with the UMI-based MiGEC pipeline, which removed over 80% of raw TCR sequences during error correction. VDJ genes were aligned to IMGT germline references, and clonotypes were defined by unique CDR3 amino acid sequence plus V-J genes. Clonal expansion, Shannon diversity and CDR3 relatedness were evaluated with VDJtools (CalcPairwiseDistances, ClusterSamples), while phylogenetic trees were built in CLCbio workbench. Clones with at least 8 unique UMIs were defined as expanded, with this threshold being based on coefficient-of-variation modelling across technical triplicates. TCRdb handled the public reads itself, with Q25 trimming in fastp and clone calling in MiXCR, and kept productive beta chains. Rows are unified per CDR3 protein, each entry keeping the most common DNA and genes. V and J calls and clone size were set by TCRdb, not the authors. The sample profile shows approximately 70,000 distinct CDR3 sequences; 4.8% of them were found once. The ten biggest clones cover 2.2% of the sample.

This clonotype was seen many times. The specificity of this receptor is unknown. Base qualities are not recorded, but no much larger clone differs from it by a single base. Unsorted PBMC libraries were generated from 2 million PBMCs stored in RNAlater at -80 °C until RNA extraction. The multiple sclerosis patients were enrolled in a US clinical protocol that evaluated disease progression with magnetic resonance imaging. Peripheral blood was subjected to Ficoll-Hypaque density gradient centrifugation to isolate PBMCs, which were then cryopreserved in liquid nitrogen. Sequenced input: PBMCs. The TCR was taken from a woman in her 70s with multiple sclerosis.

The nucleotide sequence reads TGTGCCAGCAGTCTCACTAGCGGGGACCAAGAGACCCAGTACTTC. This codes for CASSLTSGDQETQYF. Recombination joined TRBV6-5 with TRBJ2-5; the central 10 bases match TRBD2. Inclusive of the bounding cysteine and phenylalanine, the CDR3 is 15 residues long. Of all the DNA, just the CDR3 is kept, 45 bases in frame from base 1. At the junction V is shortened by 5 bases and J by 0 bases; bases outside the gene matches: 3. Taken from the germline V gene, the CDR1 and CDR2 loops are MNHEY and SVGAGI.